These T cell receptor beta chains were read from a single sample in a study of beta chain features in type 1 diabetes. Sequencing used immunoSEQ multiplex PCR; TCRdb keeps in-frame clones, though not all of them. The sample includes approximately 200,000 clones, over 8.5% seen only once; the top ten take just under 0.035%. Sequencing was carried out using naive CD4+ T cells from blood. The receptor set was obtained from a woman younger than 35 in good health. Each CDR3 is given with its conserved first and last residue. A D gene is named only where the DNA matches it firmly. The listing skips clone size in some rows; elsewhere it reads once, few, many or a size class.

clone_size	d_call	v_call	j_call	cdr3_nt	cdr3_aa
few	TRBD1	TRBV7-9	TRBJ2-7	TGTGCCAGCAGCTCTGACAGGGGACTCTACGAGCAGTACTTC	CASSSDRGLYEQYF
-	-	TRBV2	TRBJ1-1	TGTGCCAGCAGTGACAGGGTGGGGACTGAAGCTTTCTTT	CASSDRVGTEAFF
-	TRBD2	TRBV5-1	TRBJ2-3	TGCGCCAGCGGCCCCCATAGCGGGGGGGGCCGCGATACGCAGTATTTT	CASGPHSGGGRDTQYF
-	TRBD2	TRBV5-1	TRBJ2-1	TGCGCCAGCAGCTTACTAGCGGGTGCATACAATGAGCAGTTCTTC	CASSLLAGAYNEQFF
-	TRBD2	TRBV4-2	TRBJ2-1	TGTGCCAGCAGCCCCTCAGGGGGACTAGCGGGTCGGGATGAGCAGTTCTTC	CASSPSGGLAGRDEQFF
-	-	TRBV7-2	TRBJ2-1	TGTGCCAGCAGCTGGGGACTGCTGGGCAATGAGCAGTTCTTC	CASSWGLLGNEQFF
few	TRBD2	TRBV7-9	TRBJ2-5	TGTGCCAGCAGCCTAGCGGGGGCCCACCAAGAGACCCAGTACTTC	CASSLAGAHQETQYF
few	TRBD1	TRBV7-2	TRBJ2-2	TGTGCCAGCAGCGTCCGGGACAGGGGGCACGGGGAGCTGTTTTTT	CASSVRDRGHGELFF
many	TRBD2	TRBV7-2	TRBJ2-2	TGTGCCAGCAGCTCGGGGGGGATTGCCGGGGAGCTGTTTTTT	CASSSGGIAGELFF
few	-	TRBV7-8	TRBJ2-5	TGTGCCAGCAGCTTATCATCCAGGCAAGAGACCCAGTACTTC	CASSLSSRQETQYF
-	TRBD1	TRBV5-4	TRBJ1-1	TGTGCCAGCACCACCGACAGGGCTAGGACGGGCGACACTGAAGCTTTCTTT	CASTTDRARTGDTEAFF
-	TRBD2	TRBV6-5	TRBJ2-2	TGTGCCAGCAGCCCCCCGGGCGGGAGGTTCGGGGAGCTGTTTTTT	CASSPPGGRFGELFF
few	TRBD1	TRBV5-4	TRBJ2-7	TGTGCCAGCAGCTCACTTGAAGGGGGCTTCCGCTCCTACGAGCAGTACTTC	CASSSLEGGFRSYEQYF
-	TRBD1	TRBV2	TRBJ2-3	TGTGCCAGCAGGAGAGGACAGGGTAGCACAGATACGCAGTATTTT	CASRRGQGSTDTQYF
few	TRBD1	TRBV6-5	TRBJ1-2	TGTGCCAGCAGGCCAGGGGGAAGCTATGGCTACACCTTC	CASRPGGSYGYTF
-	-	TRBV19	TRBJ2-1	TGTGCCAGTAGGTTCCGCGGGCAGAGCTCCTACAATGAGCAGTTCTTC	CASRFRGQSSYNEQFF
few	-	TRBV11-2	TRBJ2-1	TGTGCCAGCAGCTTAGTTCTCTACAATGAGCAGTTCTTC	CASSLVLYNEQFF
-	TRBD2	TRBV2	TRBJ2-2	TGTGCCAGCAGGCCGGGACTAGGGTACACCGGGGAGCTGTTTTTT	CASRPGLGYTGELFF
few	-	TRBV5-6	TRBJ1-1	TGTGCCAGCAGCAAGCTGGGGGGGGCGCGAAGAGGCACTGAAGCTTTCTTT	CASSKLGGARRGTEAFF
few	-	TRBV27	TRBJ1-2	TGTGCCAGCAGTTTAGCCAGGGATGGCTATGGCTACACCTTC	CASSLARDGYGYTF
few	TRBD1	TRBV9	TRBJ1-1	TGTGCCAGCAGCTCAGACAGGGGGTTGGGGACTGAAGCTTTCTTT	CASSSDRGLGTEAFF
few	TRBD1	TRBV29-1	TRBJ1-1	TGCAGCGTTGTACACAGGGGAAACACTGAAGCTTTCTTT	CSVVHRGNTEAFF
few	TRBD1	TRBV6-5	TRBJ2-3	TGTGCCAGCAGTTACTCTTCGGGACAGTTAACAGATACGCAGTATTTT	CASSYSSGQLTDTQYF
-	-	TRBV25-1	TRBJ1-1	TGTGCCAGCAGTGATGTTGGGACAATGAACACTGAAGCTTTCTTT	CASSDVGTMNTEAFF
-	-	TRBV7-2	TRBJ2-6	TGTGCCAGCAGCCCCCTCACCGGGACAACCTTTTCTGGGGCCAACGTCCTGACTTTC	CASSPLTGTTFSGANVLTF
-	TRBD2	TRBV5-4	TRBJ2-3	TGTGCCAGCAGCGAGGGACTAGCGGACACAGATACGCAGTATTTT	CASSEGLADTDTQYF
few	-	TRBV11-2	TRBJ2-1	TGTGCCAGCAGCTTTGGGAATAGCGGAGCCTACAATGAGCAGTTCTTC	CASSFGNSGAYNEQFF
-	-	TRBV7-8	TRBJ1-1	TGTGCCAGCAGCTTGACAGTTAACACTGAAGCTTTCTTT	CASSLTVNTEAFF
-	TRBD1	TRBV7-6	TRBJ2-2	TGTGCCAGCAGCGGACGGACAGGGGGCCGAACCGGGGAGCTGTTTTTT	CASSGRTGGRTGELFF
-	-	TRBV29-1	TRBJ2-7	TGCAGCGTTGAGGCAGGGGTGGGTTACGAGCAGTACTTC	CSVEAGVGYEQYF
-	TRBD2	TRBV7-3	TRBJ2-2	TGTGCCAGCAGCCCAGGGGTATCGGGGGGGCGTACCGGGGAGCTGTTTTTT	CASSPGVSGGRTGELFF
-	TRBD1	TRBV30	TRBJ1-2	TGTGCCTGGCGACAGGGGAGAAGGGCCTATGGCTACACCTTC	CAWRQGRRAYGYTF